This T cell receptor beta chain was retrieved from a study of identical twins. This clonotype turned up a few times. No antigen is known for it. A universal primer binding site was introduced by template switching. The final cDNA contained unique molecular identifiers. TCRdb re-analysed the 5' RACE reads in MiXCR, keeping a single row per CDR3 protein. Of roughly 570,000 distinct CDR3 sequences in the sample, 9% to 10% were seen once. Study-wide results and caveats: Weaker excess twin sharing was seen among beta out-of-frame sequences.

Germline V gives CDR1 SGHTA, CDR2 FQGNSA. V shed 2 bases and J 4 bases; nucleotides not matched to a gene: 7. The CDR3 spans 15 residues. The sample also formed part of further work on yellow fever vaccine responses in identical twins.

The rearrangement joins TRBV7-2 to TRBJ2-5, with 7 bases matching TRBD1. The TCR comes from a woman under 30 in good health. Sequences were obtained from PBMCs. The CDR3 coding sequence is TGTGCCAGCAGCTTACCGACAGGGCACCTAGAGACCCAGTACTTC. As protein: CASSLPTGHLETQYF.